This passage covers 11 T cell receptor beta chains from one sample sequenced in a study of T cell repertoires in cytomegalovirus infection. TCRdb itself ran the reads through MiXCR, one entry per CDR3 protein. The sample records under 100,000 distinct CDR3 sequences, around 3.5% being singletons. Sequenced input: PBMCs. The receptors shown here come from a human donor in good health (CMV status not recorded). Some clones in this sample may be carry-over from other donors' samples.

The table lists this clonotype with many counts. The chain joins TRBV7-6 to TRBJ1-2, with TRBD1 as a possible D gene (5 bases). Trimming left V 5 bases short and J 5 bases short, with 12 bases between. Germline V CDR1 and CDR2: SGHVS, FNYEAQ. This CDR3 comprises 13 residues. CDR3 nucleotide sequence: TGTGCCAGCAGCCATAACCAGGGATATGGCTACACCTTC. It specifies CASSHNQGYGYTF.

This clonotype appeared many times. The chain links TRBV12-3 or TRBV12-4 to TRBJ2-5, with a possible D match to TRBD1 (5 bases). The CDR3 is 14 amino acids. V lost 1 base and J 3 bases, leaving 9 bases between the germline ends. This CDR3 reads CASSLGQLKETQYF. The CDR3, as DNA: TGTGCCAGCAGTTTAGGACAGTTAAAAGAGACCCAGTACTTC.

This clonotype was seen repeatedly, ten times or more. The CDR3 nucleotides are TGCAGTGCTAGAGATGGACCGGGACTAGCAGTATACAATGAGCAGTTCTTC. Translating gives CSARDGPGLAVYNEQFF. V usage is TRBV20-1 and J usage is TRBJ2-1; 9 nucleotides match TRBD2. Germline lookup yields CDR1 DFQATT and CDR2 SNEGSKA (reference sequence). Trimming removed 0 bases from V and 4 bases from J; junction bases left unmatched: 10. The CDR3 is 17 amino acids.

This clonotype was found many times. The gene calls are TRBV12-3 or TRBV12-4 and TRBJ1-3, with a possible D match to TRBD1 (5 bases). The germline V and J ends were trimmed by 8 bases and 2 bases, with 13 bases remaining between them. CDR3 length equals 14 residues. CDR3 in DNA: TGTGCCAGCGCCCACAGGAGAACTGGAAACACCATATATTTT. As protein: CASAHRRTGNTIYF.

At least ten counts were recorded for this clonotype. The rearrangement uses TRBV19 and TRBJ1-1; D remains unclear. V was clipped by 9 bases and J by 3 bases, with 17 bases between them. The CDR3 has 14 amino acids. Germline assignment: CDR1 LNHDA and CDR2 SQIVND (reference sequence). The CDR3 DNA reads TGTGCCAGCCTTTCGGGTGAGTGGTACACTGAAGCTTTCTTT. Its protein product is CASLSGEWYTEAFF.

This clonotype was counted ten times or more. J is TRBJ2-1 and V is TRBV28; D is unclear. Germline CDR1 is MDHEN and CDR2 is SYDVKM. This CDR3 is 15 amino acids long. With 2 bases removed from V and 0 bases from J, the gap between germline ends came to 8 bases. CDR3 amino acids: CASSLPRSSYNEQFF. DNA for the CDR3: TGTGCCAGCAGTTTACCCCGGAGCTCCTACAATGAGCAGTTCTTC.

This clonotype was counted many times. For the CDR3, the DNA is TGTGCCAGCAGCGTGGACAGGGCTGGAAACACCATATATTTT. It yields the protein CASSVDRAGNTIYF. The chain carries TRBV7-9 and TRBJ1-3; 8 positions match TRBD1. The CDR3 has 14 residues. Looked up from germline, CDR1 is SEHNR and CDR2 is FQNEAQ (reference sequence). With 5 bases clipped from V and 2 bases from J, the junction kept 2 bases outside the gene matches.

This clonotype was recorded many times. CDR3 bases: TGTGCCAGCAGTTACGGGACCATATACTCCTACGAGCAGTACTTC. This translates into CASSYGTIYSYEQYF. V and J are TRBV6-6 and TRBJ2-7, with D perhaps given as TRBD1 or TRBD2 (5 bases each). Trimming took off 2 bases at V and 0 bases at J, with 11 bases between the two ends. From germline, CDR1 is MNHNY and CDR2 SVGAGI (reference sequence). The CDR3 is 15 amino acids.

This clonotype was recorded many times. The chain is built from TRBV19 and TRBJ2-1; TRBD2 matches at 11 bases. CDR3 length: 17 residues. Trimming cost V 4 bases and J 0 bases; bases outside gene matches: 5. Per the germline V gene, CDR1 is LNHDA and CDR2 is SQIVND (reference sequence). Here the CDR3 reads CASSTKGTSGSYNEQFF. Written as DNA, the CDR3 is TGTGCCAGTAGTACTAAAGGGACTAGCGGCTCCTACAATGAGCAGTTCTTC.

This clonotype has a handful of counts. V and J are TRBV7-9 and TRBJ1-3, with D unresolved. The CDR3 spans 17 residues. Trimming pared 5 bases from V and 0 bases from J, leaving 17 bases between. Germline V lookup: CDR1 SEHNR, CDR2 FQNEAQ (reference sequence). The CDR3 region is CASSQWTGKSSGNTIYF. The CDR3 DNA reads as TGTGCCAGCAGCCAGTGGACGGGTAAAAGCTCTGGAAACACCATATATTTT.

This clonotype was seen many times. The chain carries TRBV7-6 and TRBJ2-2, with D perhaps being TRBD1 or TRBD2 (5 bases each). CDR1 and CDR2 (germline): SGHVS, FNYEAQ. The CDR3 spans 16 residues. Trimming cost V 2 bases and J 6 bases, with 16 bases left between them. The CDR3 reads CASSLQPGDGAGELFF. The CDR3 DNA follows: TGTGCCAGCAGCTTACAACCCGGGGACGGAGCCGGGGAGCTGTTTTTT. Supplemented by reference TRBV7-6 and TRBJ2-2, the full variable domain reads GAGVSQSPRYKVTKRGQDVALRCDPISGHVSLYWYRQALGQGPEFLTYFNYEAQQDKSGLPNDRFSAERPEGSISTLTIQRTEQRDSAMYRCASSLQPGDGAGELFFGEGSRLTVL.